This T cell receptor (beta chain) was obtained from a study of cytomegalovirus exposure and HLA in healthy donors. As regards this clone: Its specificity is unknown.

General observations from the study: Being productive about 87% or about 30% of the time was typical of most TCR beta V segments in an earlier analysis. Most CMV-associated TCR beta chains were later found to appear HLA-restricted. When a later analysis compared HLA-associated TCR beta chains with equally common others, the HLA-associated chains turned out to be more clonally expanded and to have lower generation probabilities.

Trimming took off 6 bases at V and 5 bases at J, with 20 bases between the two ends. CDR1 SQVTM and CDR2 ANQGSEA come from the germline V gene. The CDR3 loop spans 14 amino acids. The PCR employed 60 Vbeta primers together with 13 Jbeta primers. Sequencing was performed with immunoSEQ multiplex PCR; in TCRdb, only in-frame clones are kept and a portion is missing. Of about 160,000 clones in the sample, 80% to 90% were seen once. Sequences were obtained from PBMCs. This TCR came from a man younger than 35 in good health and CMV-seronegative. The chain has TRBV29-1 and TRBJ2-7; tentatively, D is TRBD1 (5 bases). CDR3 in amino acids: CSVEKLTGVHEQYF. Written as DNA, the CDR3 is TGCAGCGTCGAAAAACTAACAGGAGTCCACGAGCAGTACTTC.